A selection of T cell receptor beta chains follows, all from one sample in a study of blood T cell repertoires in COVID-19. The table came from immunoSEQ multiplex PCR; TCRdb's copy has only in-frame clones and leaves some out. The sample yields 200,000 to 300,000 clones, about 93% seen once. Sequenced input: peripheral blood. All receptors come from a young man with COVID-19, enrolled during active disease. CDR3s include the opening cysteine and the closing phenylalanine or tryptophan. A D gene is named only where the DNA matches it firmly. The size field is filled for only some rows; it gives once, few, many or a size class.

d_gene	abundance	j_gene	v_gene	CDR3nt	CDR3aa
NA	NA	TRBJ2-7	TRBV5-5	TGTGCCAGCAGCCCTACCGGACAGAATGTCGAGCAGTACTTC	CASSPTGQNVEQYF
NA	NA	TRBJ1-1	TRBV11-2	TGTGCCAGCAGCTTAGTTCTAGGGGACACTGAAGCTTTCTTT	CASSLVLGDTEAFF
TRBD1	NA	TRBJ1-1	TRBV6-5	TGTGCCAGCAGGAACGACAGGGTAAATGGGGCTTTCTTT	CASRNDRVNGAFF
NA	NA	TRBJ1-3	TRBV27	TGTGCCAGCGGCTCCCTCTCCAGTTCCTCTGGAAACACCATATATTTT	CASGSLSSSSGNTIYF
NA	NA	TRBJ1-2	TRBV7-9	TGTGCCAGCAGCTTAACGGCAGGTGGCGGCTACACCTTC	CASSLTAGGGYTF
TRBD1	NA	TRBJ1-2	TRBV3-1/TRBV3-2	TGTGCCAGCAGCCAAGATCTGAGGGGACAGGGGTCTGGCTACACCTTC	CASSQDLRGQGSGYTF
NA	NA	TRBJ1-2	TRBV5-1	TGCGCCAGCACCGATGTGGACATCTATGGCTACACCTTC	CASTDVDIYGYTF
TRBD2	NA	TRBJ2-1	TRBV4-1	TGCGCCAGCAGCCAGGGGGAGTACTACCAGCGGGGCTCCAATGAGCAGTTCTTC	CASSQGEYYQRGSNEQFF
NA	NA	TRBJ1-3	TRBV5-1	TGCGCCAGCAGCTTGGGACTGGGGCTCGGAAACACCATATATTTT	CASSLGLGLGNTIYF
TRBD2	NA	TRBJ2-3	TRBV7-2	TGTGCCAGCAGCTCGAGGGGACTAGTTTTCGGGTTGGATACGCAGTATTTT	CASSSRGLVFGLDTQYF
NA	NA	TRBJ2-7	TRBV4-1	TGCGCCAGCAGCCCCCAGGTTACCTACGAGCAGTACTTC	CASSPQVTYEQYF
TRBD1	NA	TRBJ1-4	TRBV5-6	TGTGCCAGCAGCCCAAAGGACAGGCCAATTGAAAAACTGTTTTTT	CASSPKDRPIEKLFF
NA	NA	TRBJ2-2	TRBV5-1	TGCGCCAGCAGCCCGACAGTCACCGGGGAGCTGTTTTTT	CASSPTVTGELFF
NA	NA	TRBJ1-3	TRBV19	TGTGCCAGTAGTACCTCGGCAGGGTCAGGAAACACCATATATTTT	CASSTSAGSGNTIYF
NA	NA	TRBJ2-1	TRBV12-3/TRBV12-4	TGTGCCAGCAGCTACGGGGAGAATGAGCAGTTCTTC	CASSYGENEQFF
NA	NA	TRBJ2-1	TRBV6-6	TGTGCCAGCAGTTGGGGCCTTGAGCAGTTCTTC	CASSWGLEQFF
NA	once	TRBJ1-1	TRBV6-5	TGTGCCAGCAGTTACTCTGCGCAGGGTTTAAGCCGGGCTTTCTTT	CASSYSAQGLSRAFF
TRBD2	NA	TRBJ2-2	TRBV10-3	TGTGCTTCGACTAGCGGGGGATTGAACACCGGGGAGCTGTTTTTT	CASTSGGLNTGELFF
NA	NA	TRBJ2-7	TRBV6-6	TGTGCCAGCAGTCCCCCCGGGACTCTCAGATCTCCCGCGTACTTC	CASSPPGTLRSPAYF
TRBD2	NA	TRBJ2-3	TRBV5-4	TGTGCCAGCAGCTTGGCCACTAGCGGTACGGGAAATACGCAGTATTTT	CASSLATSGTGNTQYF
NA	NA	TRBJ2-5	TRBV3-1/TRBV3-2	TGTGCCAGCAGCCAATTGGCGGGTTACCAAGAGACCCAGTACTTC	CASSQLAGYQETQYF
TRBD1	NA	TRBJ1-2	TRBV7-2	TGTGCCAGCAGCTTTGTCCGGACAGGGTCGACCGGCTACACCTTC	CASSFVRTGSTGYTF
TRBD1	once	TRBJ1-6	TRBV5-1	TGCGCCAGCAGCCAAACGACAGGGGGCGTTTATTCACCCCTCCACTTT	CASSQTTGGVYSPLHF
TRBD1	NA	TRBJ1-1	TRBV5-4	TGTGCCAGCAGCATGGGACAGGGGCCCACTGAAGCTTTCTTT	CASSMGQGPTEAFF
TRBD1	NA	TRBJ1-2	TRBV5-4	TGTGCCAGCAGCTTGGGGACAGGGAAGTTTGGCTACACCTTC	CASSLGTGKFGYTF
NA	NA	TRBJ1-2	TRBV6-1	TGTGCCAGCAGTGAGACCAGCAGGGCAGAAGATGGCTACACCTTC	CASSETSRAEDGYTF
NA	NA	TRBJ1-5	TRBV7-2	TGTGCCAGCAGCTTAGACAGCCATCAGCCCCAGCATTTT	CASSLDSHQPQHF
NA	NA	TRBJ1-2	TRBV7-9	TGTGCCAGCAGCTATACAGGGAATGGCTACACCTTC	CASSYTGNGYTF
NA	NA	TRBJ2-7	TRBV3-1/TRBV3-2	TGTGCCAGCAGCCAGTTATCCTACGAGCAGTACTTC	CASSQLSYEQYF
NA	NA	TRBJ2-3	TRBV27	TGTGCCAGCAGTGGCAGGGCAACGGATACGCAGTATTTT	CASSGRATDTQYF
NA	NA	TRBJ1-2	TRBV10-3	TGTGCCATCAGTGAGGGTGGGGCGGAAAGGGGCTACACCTTC	CAISEGGAERGYTF
NA	NA	TRBJ2-1	TRBV19	TGTGCCAGCTCCCCAAGGGGATCCTACAATGAGCAGTTCTTC	CASSPRGSYNEQFF
NA	NA	TRBJ2-1	TRBV5-1	TGCGCCAGCAGCTCATATGTCGGCAATGAGCAGTTCTTC	CASSSYVGNEQFF
TRBD2	NA	TRBJ2-4	TRBV7-2	TGTGCCAGCAGATTCGGGGGGGAGGACATTCAGTACTTC	CASRFGGEDIQYF
NA	NA	TRBJ1-3	TRBV29-1	TGCAGCGTTGTAGGCAAGGGGCACACCATATATTTT	CSVVGKGHTIYF
TRBD1	NA	TRBJ2-2	TRBV11-2	TGTGCCAGCAGCTTAGGTCGACAGGGGGACACCGGGGAGCTGTTTTTT	CASSLGRQGDTGELFF
NA	few	TRBJ2-3	TRBV5-4	TGTGCCAGCAGCCAGGGGACTACAGAAACGCAGTATTTT	CASSQGTTETQYF
NA	NA	TRBJ1-1	TRBV5-3	TGTGCCAGAAGCTCTTCCCCGGGACGGGGGACCACTGAAGCTTTCTTT	CARSSSPGRGTTEAFF
TRBD2	once	TRBJ2-1	TRBV24-1	TGTGCCACCAGCCGGGGGGACTCCTACAATGAGCAGTTCTTC	CATSRGDSYNEQFF
NA	NA	TRBJ2-7	TRBV29-1	TGCAGCGCTGTGCCGGGGGTGGTCTCCTACGAGCAGTACTTC	CSAVPGVVSYEQYF
NA	NA	TRBJ2-3	TRBV3-1/TRBV3-2	TGTGCCAGCAGCCATGGGACTAGCACAGATACGCAGTATTTT	CASSHGTSTDTQYF
TRBD1	NA	TRBJ1-5	TRBV7-2	TGTGCCAGCAGCATTCACCGGGACAGGGGAATCCCCCAGCATTTT	CASSIHRDRGIPQHF